This TCR beta chain appears in the sequencing data of a study of cytomegalovirus exposure and HLA in healthy donors. Study results and caveats: Overall, roughly 150 TCR beta chains were annotated as cytomegalovirus-associated.

It was with 60 Vbeta and 13 Jbeta primers that the PCR ran. The repertoire was sequenced with immunoSEQ multiplex PCR; TCRdb's copy has only in-frame clones and lacks some. The data contain fewer than 250,000 clones, around 79% of them seen just once; the ten biggest clones take up 1.5% to 2%. Details on this clone: Its antigen is currently unknown.

This CDR3 contains 14 residues. V lost 6 bases and J 3 bases, leaving 14 bases between the germline ends. The germline CDR1 and CDR2 sequences are MNHNY and SVGAGI (reference sequence). This sequence originates from a woman younger than 35 in good health and CMV-seronegative. V usage is TRBV6-6 and J usage is TRBJ2-5, with a tentative D call TRBD1 (7 bases). Material: PBMCs. Written as DNA, the CDR3 is TGTGCCAGCAGACTAGCCGACAGGGAAGAGACCCAGTACTTC. Protein sequence: CASRLADREETQYF.